The present entry profiles one TCR beta chain with its context. Many counts were recorded for this clonotype. Its antigen specificity is not known. There are no base qualities to consult, and no much larger clone falls within one base. These data belong to a study of T cell repertoires in cytomegalovirus infection (dated by TCRdb to about 2019). In terms of the full investigation: Donor HLA type was relevant to the analysis, as public TCR beta signatures indicated carriage of CMV infection together with the matching HLA type. Points the paper makes about the study in general: In the ex vivo response, HLA-C-restricted CMV-specific TCR beta clonotypes were dominant, and in two of eight donors the single most frequent clonotype came from this HLA-C-restricted group. In both this cohort and an independent approximately 400-donor cohort, the cumulative frequency of public TCR beta family members distinguished carriers of CMV infection plus the relevant HLA type.

In the germline V gene (reference sequence), CDR1 corresponds to SEHNR and CDR2 to FQNEAQ. The CDR3 runs 20 residues from the cysteine to the phenylalanine. Only the CDR3 DNA is retained, 60 bases long and in frame from the first base. The V and J ends are trimmed by 8 bases and 0 bases, leaving 32 bases between them. Instrument used: Illumina HiSeq 1500. The raw public data were reprocessed by TCRdb itself: fastp quality trimming at Q25, MiXCR clonotype calling, in-frame beta chains only. Every distinct CDR3 protein forms one entry, paired with its most common genes and DNA. The sample contains almost 500,000 distinct CDR3 sequences, around 10% of them found a single time. The ten top clones hold roughly 10% of the sample.

Input material: PBMCs. This sequence uses TRBV7-9 and TRBJ2-7; the D gene is perhaps TRBD1, from 7 matching bases. The clonotype comes from a human donor in good health (CMV status not recorded). Some clones in this sample may be carry-over from other donors' samples. The base sequence is TGTGCCAGCCGCTCTATAGGGGGGAGAATAAGGGGGCCGCTCTCCTACGAGCAGTACTTC. This encodes CASRSIGGRIRGPLSYEQYF. Where the CDR3 stops, the reference TRBV7-9 and TRBJ2-7 genes take over; the full variable domain is DTGVSQNPRHKITKRGQNVTFRCDPISEHNRLYWYRQTLGQGPEFLTYFQNEAQLEKSRLLSDRFSAERPKGSFSTLEIQRTEQGDSAMYLCASRSIGGRIRGPLSYEQYFGPGTRLTVT.